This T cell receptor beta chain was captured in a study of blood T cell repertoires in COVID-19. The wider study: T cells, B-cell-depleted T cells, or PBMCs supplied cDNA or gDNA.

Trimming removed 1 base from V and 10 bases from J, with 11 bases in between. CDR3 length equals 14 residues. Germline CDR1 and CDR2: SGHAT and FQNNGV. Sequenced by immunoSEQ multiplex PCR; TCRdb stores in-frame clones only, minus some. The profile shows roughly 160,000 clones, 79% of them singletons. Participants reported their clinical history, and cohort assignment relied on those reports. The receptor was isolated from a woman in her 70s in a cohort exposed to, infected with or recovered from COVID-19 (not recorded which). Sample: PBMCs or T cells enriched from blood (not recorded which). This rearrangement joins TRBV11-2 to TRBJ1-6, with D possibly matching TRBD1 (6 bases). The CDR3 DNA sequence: TGTGCCAGCAGCTTAGCCAACAGGGACTCACCCCTCCACTTT. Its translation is CASSLANRDSPLHF.